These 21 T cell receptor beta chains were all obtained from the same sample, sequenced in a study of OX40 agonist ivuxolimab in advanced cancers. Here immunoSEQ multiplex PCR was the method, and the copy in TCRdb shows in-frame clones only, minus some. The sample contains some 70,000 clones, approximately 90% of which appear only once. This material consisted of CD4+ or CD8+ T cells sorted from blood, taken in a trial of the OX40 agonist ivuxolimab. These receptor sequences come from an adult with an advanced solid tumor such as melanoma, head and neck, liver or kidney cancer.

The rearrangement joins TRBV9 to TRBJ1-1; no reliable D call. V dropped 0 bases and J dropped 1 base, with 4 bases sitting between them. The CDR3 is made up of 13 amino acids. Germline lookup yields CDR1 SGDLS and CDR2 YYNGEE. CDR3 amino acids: CASSVAGNTEAFF. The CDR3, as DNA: TGTGCCAGCAGCGTAGCGGGGAACACTGAAGCTTTCTTT. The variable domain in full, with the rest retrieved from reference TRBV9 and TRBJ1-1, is DSGVTQTPKHLITATGQRVTLRCSPRSGDLSVYWYQQSLDQGLQFLIQYYNGEERAKGNILERFSAQQFPDLHSELNLSSLELGDSALYFCASSVAGNTEAFFGQGTRLTVV.

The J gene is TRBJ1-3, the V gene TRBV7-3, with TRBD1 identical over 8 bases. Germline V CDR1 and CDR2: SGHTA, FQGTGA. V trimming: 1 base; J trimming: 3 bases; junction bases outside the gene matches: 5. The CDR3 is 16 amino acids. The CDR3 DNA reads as TGTGCCAGCAGCTTAAGGGCCGGACAGGGTGGAAACACCATATATTTT. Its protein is CASSLRAGQGGNTIYF. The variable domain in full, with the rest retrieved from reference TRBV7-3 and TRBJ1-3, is GAGVSQTPSNKVTEKGKYVELRCDPISGHTALYWYRQSLGQGPEFLIYFQGTGAADDSGLPNDRFFAVRPEGSVSTLKIQRTERGDSAVYLCASSLRAGQGGNTIYFGEGSWLTVV.

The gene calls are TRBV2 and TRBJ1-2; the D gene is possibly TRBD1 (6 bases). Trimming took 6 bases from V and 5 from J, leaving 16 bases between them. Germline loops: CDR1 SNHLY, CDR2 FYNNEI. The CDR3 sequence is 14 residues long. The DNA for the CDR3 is TGTGCCAGCAGCCAACAGGGCACAACGTATGGCTACACCTTC. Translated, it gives CASSQQGTTYGYTF.

This chain's CDR3 is CAVGTGNMNTEAFF. CDR3 sequence (DNA): TGTGCCGTAGGGACAGGGAACATGAACACTGAAGCTTTCTTT. This rearrangement joins TRBV2 to TRBJ1-1; 9 nucleotides line up with TRBD1. The CDR3 extends over 14 amino acids. Germline-derived CDR1 and CDR2 are SNHLY and FYNNEI. V trimming: 11 bases; J trimming: 0 bases; junction bases outside the gene matches: 7. Supplemented by reference TRBV2 and TRBJ1-1, the full variable domain reads EPEVTQTPSHQVTQMGQEVILRCVPISNHLYFYWYRQILGQKVEFLVSFYNNEISEKSEIFDDQFSVERPDGSNFTLKIRSTKLEDSAMYFCAVGTGNMNTEAFFGQGTRLTVV.

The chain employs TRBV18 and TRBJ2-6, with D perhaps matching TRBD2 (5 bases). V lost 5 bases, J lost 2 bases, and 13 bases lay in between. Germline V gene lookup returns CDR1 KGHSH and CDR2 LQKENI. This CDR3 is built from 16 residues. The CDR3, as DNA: TGTGCCAGCTCAACACTAGGACGGCCTGGGGCCAACGTCCTGACTTTC. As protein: CASSTLGRPGANVLTF.

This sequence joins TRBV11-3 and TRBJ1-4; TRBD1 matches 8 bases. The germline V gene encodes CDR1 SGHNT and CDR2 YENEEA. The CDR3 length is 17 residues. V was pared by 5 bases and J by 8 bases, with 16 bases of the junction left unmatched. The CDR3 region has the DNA TGTGCCAGCAGCCGCTTTCGGGCCGACAGGGGAACCGAAAAACTGTTTTTT. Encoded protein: CASSRFRADRGTEKLFF.

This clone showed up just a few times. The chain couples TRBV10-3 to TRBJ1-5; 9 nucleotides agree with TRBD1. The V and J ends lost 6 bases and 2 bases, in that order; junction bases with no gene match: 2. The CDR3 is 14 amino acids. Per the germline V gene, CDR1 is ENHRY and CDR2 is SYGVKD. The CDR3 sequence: CAISGDRGNQPQHF. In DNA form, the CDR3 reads TGTGCCATCAGCGGGGACAGGGGCAATCAGCCCCAGCATTTT.

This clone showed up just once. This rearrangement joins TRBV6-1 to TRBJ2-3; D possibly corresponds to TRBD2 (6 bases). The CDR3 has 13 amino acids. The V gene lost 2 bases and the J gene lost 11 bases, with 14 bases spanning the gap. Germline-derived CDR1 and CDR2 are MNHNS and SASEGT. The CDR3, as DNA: TGTGCCAGCAGTGAAAGCGGGCCCCCGAGGCAGTATTTT. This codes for CASSESGPPRQYF.

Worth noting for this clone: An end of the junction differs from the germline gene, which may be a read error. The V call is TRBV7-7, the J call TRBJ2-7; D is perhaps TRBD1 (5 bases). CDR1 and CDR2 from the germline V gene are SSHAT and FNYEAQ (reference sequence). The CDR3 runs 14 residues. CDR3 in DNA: TGTGCTAGCAGCTTAGCCCAGGGATCCGACGAGCAGTACTTC. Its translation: CASSLAQGSDEQYF.

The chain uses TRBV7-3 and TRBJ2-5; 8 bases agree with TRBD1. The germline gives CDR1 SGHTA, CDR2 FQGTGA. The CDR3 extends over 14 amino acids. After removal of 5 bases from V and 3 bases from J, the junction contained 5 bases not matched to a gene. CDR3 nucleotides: TGTGCCAGCAGCACAACAGGGGGAGAAGAGACCCAGTACTTC. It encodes CASSTTGGEETQYF.

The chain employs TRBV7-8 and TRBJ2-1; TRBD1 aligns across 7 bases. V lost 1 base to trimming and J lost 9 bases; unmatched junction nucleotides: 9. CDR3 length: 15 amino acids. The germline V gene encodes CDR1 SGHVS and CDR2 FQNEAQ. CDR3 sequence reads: CASSLDGQAWGEQFF. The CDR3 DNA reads TGTGCCAGCAGCTTAGACGGACAGGCGTGGGGTGAGCAGTTCTTC.

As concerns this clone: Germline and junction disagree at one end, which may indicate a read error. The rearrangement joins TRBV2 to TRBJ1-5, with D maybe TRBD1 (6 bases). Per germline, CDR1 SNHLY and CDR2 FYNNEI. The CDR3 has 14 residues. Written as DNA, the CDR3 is TGTGCCAGCAGGGAAGGGGGTCCGAGTCAGCCCCAGCATTTT. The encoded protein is CASREGGPSQPQHF.

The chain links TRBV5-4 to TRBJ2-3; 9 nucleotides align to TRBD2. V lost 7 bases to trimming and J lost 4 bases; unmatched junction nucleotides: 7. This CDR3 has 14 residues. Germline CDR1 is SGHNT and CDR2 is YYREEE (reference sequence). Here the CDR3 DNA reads TGTGCCAGCCGGAGCGGGGGGTGGGCAGATACGCAGTATTTT. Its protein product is CASRSGGWADTQYF. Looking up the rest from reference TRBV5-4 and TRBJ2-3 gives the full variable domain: ETGVTQSPTHLIKTRGQQVTLRCSSQSGHNTVSWYQQALGQGPQFIFQYYREEENGRGNFPPRFSGLQFPNYSSELNVNALELDDSALYLCASRSGGWADTQYFGPGTRLTVL.

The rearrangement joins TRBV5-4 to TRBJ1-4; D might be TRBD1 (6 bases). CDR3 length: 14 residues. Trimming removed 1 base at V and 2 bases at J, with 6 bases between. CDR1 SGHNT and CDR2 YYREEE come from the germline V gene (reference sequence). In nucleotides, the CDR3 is TGTGCCAGCAGCTTGCAGGGGACTAATGAAAAACTGTTTTTT. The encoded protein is CASSLQGTNEKLFF. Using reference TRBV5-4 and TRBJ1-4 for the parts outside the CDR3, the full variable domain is ETGVTQSPTHLIKTRGQQVTLRCSSQSGHNTVSWYQQALGQGPQFIFQYYREEENGRGNFPPRFSGLQFPNYSSELNVNALELDDSALYLCASSLQGTNEKLFFGSGTQLSVL.

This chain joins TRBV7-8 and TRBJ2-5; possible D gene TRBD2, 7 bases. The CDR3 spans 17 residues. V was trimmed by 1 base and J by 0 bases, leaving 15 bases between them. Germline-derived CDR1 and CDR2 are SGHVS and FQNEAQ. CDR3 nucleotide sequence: TGTGCCAGCAGCTTAGGAGTGGCGGGGGCCTACCAAGAGACCCAGTACTTC. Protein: CASSLGVAGAYQETQYF.

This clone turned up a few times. DNA for the CDR3: TGTGCCAGTAGTGGAAGGCTAGGGGCTCTGAACACTGAAGCTTTCTTT. Amino acids: CASSGRLGALNTEAFF. This rearrangement joins TRBV19 to TRBJ1-1; TRBD1 might be the D (5 bases). Germline assignment: CDR1 LNHDA and CDR2 SQIVND (reference sequence). The CDR3 runs to 16 residues. Trimming took 5 bases from V and 0 from J, leaving 16 bases between them.

CDR3 in amino acids: CASSVGVSGGGDTQYF. The CDR3 DNA follows: TGTGCCAGCAGCGTAGGGGTTAGCGGGGGAGGAGATACGCAGTATTTT. The V and J genes are TRBV9 and TRBJ2-3; 9 nucleotides match TRBD2. The CDR3 has 16 amino acids. J was trimmed by 5 bases and V by 0 bases; bases with no gene match: 7. Per the germline V gene, CDR1 is SGDLS and CDR2 is YYNGEE.

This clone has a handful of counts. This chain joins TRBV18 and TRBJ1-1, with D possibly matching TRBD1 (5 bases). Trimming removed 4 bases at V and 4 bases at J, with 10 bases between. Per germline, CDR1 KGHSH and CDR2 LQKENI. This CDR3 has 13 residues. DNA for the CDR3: TGTGCCAGCTCACTCGGGGGTGCCACTGAAGCTTTCTTT. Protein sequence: CASSLGGATEAFF.

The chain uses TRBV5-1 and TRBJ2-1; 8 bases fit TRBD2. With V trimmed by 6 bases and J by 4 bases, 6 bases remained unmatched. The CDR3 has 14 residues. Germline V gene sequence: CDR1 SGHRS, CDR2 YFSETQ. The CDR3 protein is CASTRAGAYNEQFF. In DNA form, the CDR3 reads TGCGCCAGCACCCGAGCGGGAGCTTACAATGAGCAGTTCTTC.

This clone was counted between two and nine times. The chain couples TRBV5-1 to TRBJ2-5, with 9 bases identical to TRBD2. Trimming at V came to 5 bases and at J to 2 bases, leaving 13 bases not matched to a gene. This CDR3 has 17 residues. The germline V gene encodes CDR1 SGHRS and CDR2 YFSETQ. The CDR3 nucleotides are TGCGCCAGCAGATGGGGCGGGGGGGCCCAAGATCAAGAGACCCAGTACTTC. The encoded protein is CASRWGGGAQDQETQYF.

CDR3 loop: CASSYLGVRLDEQFF. In DNA form, the CDR3 reads TGTGCCAGCAGTTACTTGGGCGTCCGGTTAGATGAGCAGTTCTTC. The chain joins TRBV6-6 to TRBJ2-1, with D unclear. From germline, CDR1 is MNHNY and CDR2 SVGAGI (reference sequence). Trimming removed 1 base at V and 8 bases at J, with 15 bases between. CDR3 size: 15 residues.